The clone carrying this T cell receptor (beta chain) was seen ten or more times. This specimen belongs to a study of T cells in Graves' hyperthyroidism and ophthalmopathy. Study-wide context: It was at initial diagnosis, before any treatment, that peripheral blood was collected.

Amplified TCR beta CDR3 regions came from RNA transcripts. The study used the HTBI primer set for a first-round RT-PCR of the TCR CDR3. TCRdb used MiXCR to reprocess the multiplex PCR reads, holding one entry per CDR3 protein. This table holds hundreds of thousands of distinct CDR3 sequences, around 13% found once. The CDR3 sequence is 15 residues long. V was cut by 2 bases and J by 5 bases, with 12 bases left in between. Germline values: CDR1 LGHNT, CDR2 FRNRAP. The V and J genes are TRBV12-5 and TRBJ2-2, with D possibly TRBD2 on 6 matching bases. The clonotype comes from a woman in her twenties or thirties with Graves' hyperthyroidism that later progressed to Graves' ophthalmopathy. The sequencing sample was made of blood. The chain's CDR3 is CASGLNSGVTGELFF. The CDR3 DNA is TGTGCTAGTGGTTTGAATTCGGGGGTAACCGGGGAGCTGTTTTTT.